This record looks at one T cell receptor (beta chain) sequence and its context. The sample belongs to a study of blood T cell repertoires in COVID-19. Study-level information: PBMCs, B-cell-depleted T cells, or T cells provided the cDNA or gDNA that made up the material.

This table comes from immunoSEQ multiplex PCR, and its TCRdb copy is limited to in-frame clones, with some not included. The top ten clones hold roughly 12% of a sample with about 80,000 clones, roughly 82% of them seen once. Looked up from germline, CDR1 is SGHVS and CDR2 is FNYEAQ. The CDR3 consists of 14 residues. V dropped 3 bases and J dropped 5; count of bases not matched to a gene: 4. The sample comprised peripheral blood. The sequence was collected from a man older than 75 with acute or convalescent COVID-19. J is TRBJ2-1 and V is TRBV7-6; 7 positions agree with TRBD1. This chain's CDR3 is CASSFWTGDNEQFF. The DNA for the CDR3 is TGTGCCAGCAGCTTCTGGACAGGCGACAATGAGCAGTTCTTC. The entire variable domain, with the rest obtained from reference TRBV7-6 and TRBJ2-1, is as follows: GAGVSQSPRYKVTKRGQDVALRCDPISGHVSLYWYRQALGQGPEFLTYFNYEAQQDKSGLPNDRFSAERPEGSISTLTIQRTEQRDSAMYRCASSFWTGDNEQFFGPGTRLTVL.